This T cell receptor beta chain is from a study of vaccination effects on CD4 cells after COVID-19. Viral peptide pool expansion of antigen-specific CD4+ T cells preceded sequencing in the ViraFEST assay. With approximately 10 days of culture completed, CD4+ T cells were isolated. Documented for the person is a PCR-confirmed SARS-CoV-2 infection occurring between March and December 2020. This table comes from immunoSEQ multiplex PCR, and its TCRdb copy is limited to in-frame clones, with some not included. The repertoire holds 35,000 to 45,000 clones, about 78% seen once, with about a sixth in the top ten. This clone was observed once. Its antigen remains unidentified. This CDR3 has 14 amino acids. J lost 4 bases, V lost 2 bases, and 3 bases had no gene match. In germline, CDR1 is KGHSH, CDR2 LQKENI.

This specimen consisted of CD4+ T cells from PBMCs cultured with HCoV-NL63 spike peptides, obtained before COVID-19 vaccination. This receptor was obtained from a human donor who had a prior SARS-CoV-2 infection. This chain connects TRBV18 to TRBJ2-7, with TRBD2 matching 9 bases. CDR3 amino acids: CASSPGLAGYEQYF. The CDR3 bases are TGTGCCAGCTCACCAGGGCTAGCGGGATACGAGCAGTACTTC.